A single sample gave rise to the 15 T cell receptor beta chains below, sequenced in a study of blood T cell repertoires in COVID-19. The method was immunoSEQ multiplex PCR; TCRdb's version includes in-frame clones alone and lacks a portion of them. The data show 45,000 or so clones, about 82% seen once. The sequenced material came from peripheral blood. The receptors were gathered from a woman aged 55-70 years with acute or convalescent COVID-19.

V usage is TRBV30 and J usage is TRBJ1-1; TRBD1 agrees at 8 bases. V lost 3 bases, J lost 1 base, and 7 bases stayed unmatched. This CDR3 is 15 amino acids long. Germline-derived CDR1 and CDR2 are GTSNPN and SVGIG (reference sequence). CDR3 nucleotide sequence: TGTGCCTGGAGACCTAAAGGACAGGGGAACACTGAAGCTTTCTTT. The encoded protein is CAWRPKGQGNTEAFF.

CDR3: CASSQEGGVRNQPQHF. The CDR3 nucleotides read TGCGCCAGCAGCCAAGAGGGGGGAGTGCGTAATCAGCCCCAGCATTTT. The rearrangement joins TRBV4-1 to TRBJ1-5; maybe TRBD1 (5 bases). The CDR3 is made up of 16 amino acids. Germline V gene sequence: CDR1 MGHRA, CDR2 YSYEKL. V dropped 0 bases and J dropped 4 bases, with 13 bases sitting between them.

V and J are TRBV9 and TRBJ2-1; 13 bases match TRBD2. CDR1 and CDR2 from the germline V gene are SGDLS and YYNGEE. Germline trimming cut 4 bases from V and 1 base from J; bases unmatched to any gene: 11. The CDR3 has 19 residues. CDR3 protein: CASSRNRTSGRLSYNEQFF. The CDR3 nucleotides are TGTGCCAGCAGCCGAAACAGGACTAGCGGGAGATTATCCTACAATGAGCAGTTCTTC.

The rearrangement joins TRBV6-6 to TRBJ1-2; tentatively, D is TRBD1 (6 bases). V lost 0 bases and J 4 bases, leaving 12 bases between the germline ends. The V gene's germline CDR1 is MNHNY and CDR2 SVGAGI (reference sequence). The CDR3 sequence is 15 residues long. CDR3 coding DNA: TGTGCCAGCAGTTACTCGACAGGTCGAGGCTATGGCTACACCTTC. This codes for CASSYSTGRGYGYTF.

The CDR3 region is CSASRDIEAFF. The CDR3 DNA reads as TGCAGTGCTAGCCGCGACATTGAAGCTTTCTTT. The chain links TRBV20-1 to TRBJ1-1, with no clear D. Trimming left V 3 bases short and J 7 bases short, with 9 bases between. This CDR3 is built from 11 residues. Germline loops: CDR1 DFQATT, CDR2 SNEGSKA (reference sequence).

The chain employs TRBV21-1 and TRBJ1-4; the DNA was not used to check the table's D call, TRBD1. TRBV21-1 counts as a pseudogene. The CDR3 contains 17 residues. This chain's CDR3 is CASSKVGDRRGNEKLFF. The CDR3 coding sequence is TGTGCCAGCAGCAAAGTAGGGGACAGGAGGGGTAATGAAAAACTGTTTTTT.

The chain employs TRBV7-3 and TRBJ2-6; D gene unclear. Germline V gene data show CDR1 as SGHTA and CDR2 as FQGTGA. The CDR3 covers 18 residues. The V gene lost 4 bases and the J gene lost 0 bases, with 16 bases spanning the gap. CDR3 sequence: CASSSPDMPISGANVLTF. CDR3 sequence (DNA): TGTGCCAGCAGCTCGCCCGACATGCCAATCTCTGGGGCCAACGTCCTGACTTTC.

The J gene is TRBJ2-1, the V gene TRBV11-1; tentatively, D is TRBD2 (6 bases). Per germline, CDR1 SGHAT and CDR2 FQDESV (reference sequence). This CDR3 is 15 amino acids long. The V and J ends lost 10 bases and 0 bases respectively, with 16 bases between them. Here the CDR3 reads CATAAGISSYNEQFF. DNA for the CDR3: TGTGCCACCGCGGCGGGGATAAGCTCCTACAATGAGCAGTTCTTC. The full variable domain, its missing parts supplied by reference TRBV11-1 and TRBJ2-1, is EAEVAQSPRYKITEKSQAVAFWCDPISGHATLYWYRQILGQGPELLVQFQDESVVDDSQLPKDRFSAERLKGVDSTLKIQPAELGDSAMYLCATAAGISSYNEQFFGPGTRLTVL.

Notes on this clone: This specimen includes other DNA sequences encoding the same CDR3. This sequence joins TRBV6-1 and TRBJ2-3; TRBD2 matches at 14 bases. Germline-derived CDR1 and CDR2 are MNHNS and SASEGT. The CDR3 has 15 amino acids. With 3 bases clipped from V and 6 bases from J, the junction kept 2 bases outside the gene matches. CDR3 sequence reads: CASSETSGGADTQYF. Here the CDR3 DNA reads TGTGCCAGCAGTGAGACTAGCGGGGGGGCCGATACGCAGTATTTT.

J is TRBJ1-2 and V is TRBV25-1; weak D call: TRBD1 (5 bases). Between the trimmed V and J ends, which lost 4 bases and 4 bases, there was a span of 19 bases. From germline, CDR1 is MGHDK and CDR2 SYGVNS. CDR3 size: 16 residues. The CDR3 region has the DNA TGTGCCAGCAGTGGCCGCCCGGGACTCACTTCCTATGGCTACACCTTC. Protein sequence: CASSGRPGLTSYGYTF.

CDR3: CASSTGGGQPQHF. Written as DNA, the CDR3 is TGTGCCAGCAGTACAGGGGGTGGCCAGCCCCAGCATTTT. This chain uses TRBV6-5 with TRBJ1-5; 8 bases map to TRBD1. CDR3 length: 13 residues. Germline lookup yields CDR1 MNHEY and CDR2 SVGAGI. V dropped 5 bases and J dropped 7; count of bases not matched to a gene: 4.

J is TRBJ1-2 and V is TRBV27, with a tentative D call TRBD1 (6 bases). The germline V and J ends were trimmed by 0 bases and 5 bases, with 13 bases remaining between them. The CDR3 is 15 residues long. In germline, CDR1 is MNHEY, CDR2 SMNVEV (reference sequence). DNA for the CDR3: TGTGCCAGCAGTTTATCCCCAGGGGTAGATTATGGCTACACCTTC. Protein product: CASSLSPGVDYGYTF.

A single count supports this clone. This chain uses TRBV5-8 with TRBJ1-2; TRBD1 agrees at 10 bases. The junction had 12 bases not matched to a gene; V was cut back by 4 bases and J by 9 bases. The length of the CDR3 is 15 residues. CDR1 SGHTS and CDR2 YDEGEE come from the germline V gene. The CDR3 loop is CASSGATGGAGSYTF. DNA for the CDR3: TGTGCCAGCAGCGGAGCGACAGGGGGCGCGGGTAGCTACACCTTC. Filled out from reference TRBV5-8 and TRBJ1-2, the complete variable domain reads EAGVTQSPTHLIKTRGQQATLRCSPISGHTSVYWYQQALGLGLQFLLWYDEGEERNRGNFPPRFSGRQFPNYSSELNVNALELEDSALYLCASSGATGGAGSYTFGSGTRLTVV.

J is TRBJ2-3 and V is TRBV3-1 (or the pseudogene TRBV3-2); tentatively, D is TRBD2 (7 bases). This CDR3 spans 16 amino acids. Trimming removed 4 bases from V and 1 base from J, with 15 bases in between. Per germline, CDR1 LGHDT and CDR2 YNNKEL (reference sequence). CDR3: CASSRRGAGGTDTQYF. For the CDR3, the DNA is TGTGCCAGCAGCCGACGGGGGGCCGGGGGCACAGATACGCAGTATTTT.

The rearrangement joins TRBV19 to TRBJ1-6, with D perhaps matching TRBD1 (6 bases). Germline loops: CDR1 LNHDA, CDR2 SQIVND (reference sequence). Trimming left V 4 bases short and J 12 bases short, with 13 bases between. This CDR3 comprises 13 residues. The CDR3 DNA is TGTGCCAGTAGTACAAGACAGGTCGGACCCCTCCACTTT. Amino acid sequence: CASSTRQVGPLHF.